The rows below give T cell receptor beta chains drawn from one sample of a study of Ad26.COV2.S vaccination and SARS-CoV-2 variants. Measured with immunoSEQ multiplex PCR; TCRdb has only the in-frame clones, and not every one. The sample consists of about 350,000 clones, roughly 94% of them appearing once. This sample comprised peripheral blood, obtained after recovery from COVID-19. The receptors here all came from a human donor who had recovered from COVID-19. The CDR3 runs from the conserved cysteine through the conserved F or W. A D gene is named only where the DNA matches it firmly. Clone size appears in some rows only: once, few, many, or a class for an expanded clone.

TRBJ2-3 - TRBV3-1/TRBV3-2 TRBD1 TGTGCCAGCAGCCAACGGGACAGGGATCTAGATACGCAGTATTTT CASSQRDRDLDTQYF
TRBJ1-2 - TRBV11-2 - TGTGCCAGCAGCTTAGGGGGGTACTATGGCTACACCTTC CASSLGGYYGYTF
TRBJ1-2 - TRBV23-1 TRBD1 TGCGCCAGTCGCGCCAGGGGGGACCCCTATGGCTACACCTTC CASRARGDPYGYTF
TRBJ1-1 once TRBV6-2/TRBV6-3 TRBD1 TGTGCCAGCAGTGGACAGGGAAACACTGAAGCTTTCTTT CASSGQGNTEAFF
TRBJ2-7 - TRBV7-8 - TGTGCCAGCAGCTTACAGGGGGGCCCCTACTACGAGCAGTACTTC CASSLQGGPYYEQYF
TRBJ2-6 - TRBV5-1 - TGCGCCAGCAGCTTCAGGGCAATTCCCTCTGGGGCCAACGTCCTGACTTTC CASSFRAIPSGANVLTF
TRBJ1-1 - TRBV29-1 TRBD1 TGCAGCCAACTTACAGGGGACAGTGACGAAGCTTTCTTT CSQLTGDSDEAFF
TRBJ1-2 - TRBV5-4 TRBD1 TGTGCCAGCAGCTCGGGACAGCTACTTAACTATGGCTACACCTTC CASSSGQLLNYGYTF
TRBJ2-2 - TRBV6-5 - TGTGCCAGCAGTTATAGTATAAACACCGGGGAGCTGTTTTTT CASSYSINTGELFF
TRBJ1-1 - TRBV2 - TGTGCCAGCAGTGTACTCCAGGGTAACACTGAAGCTTTCTTT CASSVLQGNTEAFF
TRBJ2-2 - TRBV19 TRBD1 TGTGCCAGTACGGGACAGGGAATTCCCGGGGAGCTGTTTTTT CASTGQGIPGELFF
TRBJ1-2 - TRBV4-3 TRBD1 TGCGCCAGCAGCCAAGATAAGGGGGCTAAGGGCTACACCTTC CASSQDKGAKGYTF
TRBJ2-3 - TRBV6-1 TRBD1 TGTGCCAGCAGTGACTTACTAGGGGGCTTCGGCACAGATACGCAGTATTTT CASSDLLGGFGTDTQYF
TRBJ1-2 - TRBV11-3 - TGTGCCTGCCCGGGGGCCCCCAACCTGAACTATGGCTACACCTTC CACPGAPNLNYGYTF